This TCR beta chain was sequenced during a study of shared clonotypes between healthy human individuals. Sequenced by immunoSEQ multiplex PCR; TCRdb stores in-frame clones only, minus some. The sample yields 2.3 million or so clones, 85% to 95% seen once. Study-level findings and limits: In contrast to clonotypes shared by all four donors, non-shared clonotypes had lower generation probabilities.

Details on this clone: As yet, its antigen is unknown.

V lost 1 base and J 3 bases, leaving 9 bases between the germline ends. The CDR3 consists of 14 residues. Germline loops: CDR1 SGHTA, CDR2 FQGNSA. The J gene is TRBJ2-5, the V gene TRBV7-2, with D unresolved. This receptor was taken from a man between 18 and 29 years old in good health. Some clones in this sample may be carry-over from other donors' samples. Sample: naive CD4+ T cells from PBMCs. Subset indicated: CD45RA+ positively selected. Here the CDR3 reads CASSLGLSKETQYF. The CDR3, as DNA: TGTGCCAGCAGCTTAGGCCTGAGCAAAGAGACCCAGTACTTC. Looking up the rest from reference TRBV7-2 and TRBJ2-5 gives the full variable domain: GAGVSQSPSNKVTEKGKDVELRCDPISGHTALYWYRQSLGQGLEFLIYFQGNSAPDKSGLPSDRFSAERTGGSVSTLTIQRTQQEDSAVYLCASSLGLSKETQYFGPGTRLLVL.